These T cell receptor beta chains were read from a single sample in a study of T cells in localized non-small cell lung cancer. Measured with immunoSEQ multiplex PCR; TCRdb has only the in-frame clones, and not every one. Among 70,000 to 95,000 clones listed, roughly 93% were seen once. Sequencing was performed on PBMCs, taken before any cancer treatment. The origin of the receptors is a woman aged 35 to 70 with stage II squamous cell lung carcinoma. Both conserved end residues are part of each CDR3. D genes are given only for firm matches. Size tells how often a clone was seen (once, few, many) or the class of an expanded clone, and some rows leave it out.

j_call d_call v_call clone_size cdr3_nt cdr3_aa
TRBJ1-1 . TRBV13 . TGTGCCAGCAGCTTAACTACAGGGATGAACACTGAAGCTTTCTTT CASSLTTGMNTEAFF
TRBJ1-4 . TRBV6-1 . TGTGCCAGCTCTTTTACAGATAATGAAAAACTGTTTTTT CASSFTDNEKLFF
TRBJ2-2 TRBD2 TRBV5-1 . TGCGCCAGCAGACGGACTAGCGGGAATGGCGGGGAGCTGTTTTTT CASRRTSGNGGELFF
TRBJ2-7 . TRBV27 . TGTGCCAGCAGTTTACCCGAGCAGTACTTC CASSLPEQYF
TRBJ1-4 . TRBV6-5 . TGTGCCAGCAGCACAGACAGGTTTTTGCCGGAAAAACTGTTTTTT CASSTDRFLPEKLFF
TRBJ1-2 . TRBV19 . TGTGCCAGTAGTCCCGCCACTAACTATGGCTACACCTTC CASSPATNYGYTF
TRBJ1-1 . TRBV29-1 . TGCAGCTCCAAGGTGGGGTTTTACACTGAAGCTTTCTTT CSSKVGFYTEAFF
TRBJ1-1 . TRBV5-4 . TGTGCCAGCAGCCGAGGGGAAAACACTGAAGCTTTCTTT CASSRGENTEAFF
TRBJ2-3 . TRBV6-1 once TGTGCCAGCAGGTGGACCCCCACGGGAGATACGCAGTATTTT CASRWTPTGDTQYF
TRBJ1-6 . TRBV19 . TGTGCCAGTAGTATTAGTAATTCACCCCTCCACTTT CASSISNSPLHF
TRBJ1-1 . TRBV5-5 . TGTGCCAGCAGCCGGACAGCCGCTAATTCCATGAACACTGAAGCTTTCTTT CASSRTAANSMNTEAFF
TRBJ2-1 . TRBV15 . TGTGCCACCAGCAGAGCTCTGGGCGGAGGGAATGAGCAGTTCTTC CATSRALGGGNEQFF
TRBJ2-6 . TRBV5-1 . TGCGCCAGCAGCTTGGAAGGGGCCAACGTCCTGACTTTC CASSLEGANVLTF
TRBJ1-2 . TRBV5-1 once TGCGCCAGCAGCTTGGATCGGGGTGGCTACACCTTC CASSLDRGGYTF
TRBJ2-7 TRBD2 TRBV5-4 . TGTGCCAGCAGCTTGGATCCTCTAGCGGGCTCCTACGAGCAGTACTTC CASSLDPLAGSYEQYF
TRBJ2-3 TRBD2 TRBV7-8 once TGTGCCAGCAGCTCCGGGACTAGCGGACTCACAGATACGCAGTATTTT CASSSGTSGLTDTQYF